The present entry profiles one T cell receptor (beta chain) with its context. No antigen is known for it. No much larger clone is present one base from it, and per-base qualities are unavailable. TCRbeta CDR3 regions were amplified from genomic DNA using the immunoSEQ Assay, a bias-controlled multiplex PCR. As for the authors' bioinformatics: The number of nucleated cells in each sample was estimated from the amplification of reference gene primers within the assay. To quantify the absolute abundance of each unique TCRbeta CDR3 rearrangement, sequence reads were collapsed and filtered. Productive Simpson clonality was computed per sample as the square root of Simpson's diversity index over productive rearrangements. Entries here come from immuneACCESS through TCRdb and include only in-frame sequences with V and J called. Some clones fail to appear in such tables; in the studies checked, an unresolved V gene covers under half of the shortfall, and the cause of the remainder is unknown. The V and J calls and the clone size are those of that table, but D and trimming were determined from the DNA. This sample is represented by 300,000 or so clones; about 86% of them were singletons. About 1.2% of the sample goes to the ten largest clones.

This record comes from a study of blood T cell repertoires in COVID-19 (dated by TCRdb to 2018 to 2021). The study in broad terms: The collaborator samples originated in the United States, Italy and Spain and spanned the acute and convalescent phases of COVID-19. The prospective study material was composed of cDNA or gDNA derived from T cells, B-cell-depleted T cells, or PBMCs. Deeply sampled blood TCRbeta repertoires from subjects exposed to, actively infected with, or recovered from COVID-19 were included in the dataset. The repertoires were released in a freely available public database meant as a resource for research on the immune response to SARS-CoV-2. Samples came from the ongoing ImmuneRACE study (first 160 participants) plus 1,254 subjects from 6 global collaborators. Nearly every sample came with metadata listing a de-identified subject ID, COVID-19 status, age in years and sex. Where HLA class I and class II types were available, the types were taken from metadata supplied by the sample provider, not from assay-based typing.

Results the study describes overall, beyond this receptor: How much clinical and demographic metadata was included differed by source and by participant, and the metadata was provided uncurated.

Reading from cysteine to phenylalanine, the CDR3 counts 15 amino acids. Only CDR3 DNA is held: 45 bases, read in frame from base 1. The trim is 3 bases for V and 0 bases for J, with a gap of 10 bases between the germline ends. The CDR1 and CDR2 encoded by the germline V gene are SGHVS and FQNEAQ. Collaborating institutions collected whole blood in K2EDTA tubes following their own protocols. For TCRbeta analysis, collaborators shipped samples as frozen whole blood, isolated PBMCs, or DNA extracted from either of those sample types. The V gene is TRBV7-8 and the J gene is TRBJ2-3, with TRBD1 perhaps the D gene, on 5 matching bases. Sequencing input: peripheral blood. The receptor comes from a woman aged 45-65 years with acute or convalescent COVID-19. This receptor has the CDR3 CASSFAGSSTDTQYF. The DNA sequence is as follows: TGTGCCAGCAGCTTTGCAGGGTCAAGCACAGATACGCAGTATTTT.